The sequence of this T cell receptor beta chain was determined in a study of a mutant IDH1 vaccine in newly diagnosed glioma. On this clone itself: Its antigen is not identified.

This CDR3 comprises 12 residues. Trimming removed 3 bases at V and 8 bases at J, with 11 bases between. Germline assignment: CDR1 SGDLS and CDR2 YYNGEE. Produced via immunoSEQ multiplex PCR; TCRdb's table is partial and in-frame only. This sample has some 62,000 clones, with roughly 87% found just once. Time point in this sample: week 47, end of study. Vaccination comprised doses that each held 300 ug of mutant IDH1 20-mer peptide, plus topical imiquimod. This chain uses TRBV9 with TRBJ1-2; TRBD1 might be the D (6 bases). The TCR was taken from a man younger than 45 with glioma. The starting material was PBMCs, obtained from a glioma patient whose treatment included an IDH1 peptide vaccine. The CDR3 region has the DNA TGTGCCAGCAGCGGTGGGACAACGGGCTACACCTTC. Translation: CASSGGTTGYTF.